A single sample is the source of the 9 T cell receptor beta chains below, sequenced in a study of blood T cells in healthy people across ages. Primed by a sample-barcoded 5' primer and a J-beta primer mix, a second PCR proceeded for about 6 to 12 cycles. MiXCR, applied by TCRdb to the 5' RACE reads, yields one record per CDR3 protein. The sample carries 600,000 to 850,000 distinct CDR3 sequences, more than 40% recorded once. Sequenced material: blood. These TCRs come from a woman aged 55-69 years in good health.

The V call is TRBV13, the J call TRBJ2-7, with D perhaps matching TRBD2 (6 bases). The length of the CDR3 is 16 residues. Looked up from germline, CDR1 is PRHDT and CDR2 is FYEKMQ (reference sequence). V gave up 3 bases and J gave up 0 bases, with 15 bases separating them. This chain's CDR3 is CASSFRGMGNSYEQYF. The CDR3 DNA sequence: TGTGCCAGCAGCTTTCGGGGGATGGGGAACTCCTACGAGCAGTACTTC.

This clonotype occurred a few times. CDR3 nucleotides: TGTGCCACCAGCAGGGAAGGGCTAGCGGGAGGAGGTGAGCAGTTCTTC. This gives the protein CATSREGLAGGGEQFF. The rearrangement joins TRBV15 to TRBJ2-1; 11 bases agree with TRBD2. Germline assignment: CDR1 LNHNV and CDR2 YYDKDF (reference sequence). V lost 3 bases, J lost 9 bases, and 10 bases stayed unmatched. The CDR3 is 16 amino acids.

The chain links TRBV6-6 to TRBJ2-3; perhaps TRBD1 as D (6 bases). Per germline, CDR1 MNHNY and CDR2 SVGAGI (reference sequence). Trimming stripped 5 bases from V and 3 bases from J, with 12 bases between. The CDR3 length is 14 residues. The CDR3 sequence is CASSVSTGTDTQYF. The CDR3 coding sequence is TGTGCCAGCAGTGTCTCGACAGGAACAGATACGCAGTATTTT.

The chain links TRBV10-3 to TRBJ1-2, with 7 bases that match TRBD1. The CDR3 spans 14 residues. Germline CDR1 ENHRY, CDR2 SYGVKD. The J segment lost 4 bases and the V segment lost 8 bases, leaving 10 bases of the junction unmatched. This CDR3 reads CAIESGTASYGYTF. CDR3 nucleotides: TGTGCCATCGAATCCGGGACAGCGAGCTATGGCTACACCTTC.

This clonotype was detected a few times. V and J are TRBV20-1 and TRBJ2-1; 12 bases match TRBD2. V was pared by 6 bases and J by 6 bases, with 6 bases of the junction left unmatched. CDR3 length: 14 residues. CDR1 is DFQATT and CDR2 is SNEGSKA in the germline V gene (reference sequence). Written as DNA, the CDR3 is TGCAGTGCAAAACGGACTAGCGGGGCCAATGAGCAGTTCTTC. Its protein is CSAKRTSGANEQFF.

J is TRBJ1-1 and V is TRBV29-1; D gene ambiguous. This CDR3 is built from 12 residues. V lost 2 bases and J lost 5, with 9 bases in between. Germline values: CDR1 SQVTM, CDR2 ANQGSEA. For the CDR3, the DNA is TGCAGCGTTGAATTATCTCGGACTGAAGCTTTCTTT. Translating gives CSVELSRTEAFF.

The chain couples TRBV24-1 to TRBJ2-1; D may correspond to TRBD1 or TRBD2 (6 bases each). V lost 5 bases to trimming and J lost 7 bases, with 11 bases between them. Germline assignment: CDR1 KGHDR and CDR2 SFDVKD. CDR3 length: 13 residues. The CDR3 DNA is TGTGCCACCAGTGTGGGGGGCTGGAATGAGCAGTTCTTC. This codes for CATSVGGWNEQFF.

This clonotype was seen a few times. The CDR3 region has the DNA TGTGCCAGCGGGTCCACTAGCGGGAGAAATCAGGAGCAGTTCTTC. Its translation is CASGSTSGRNQEQFF. J is TRBJ2-1 and V is TRBV6-2 or TRBV6-3, with 11 nucleotides matching TRBD2. The CDR3 runs to 15 residues. V lost 8 bases to trimming and J lost 10 bases; unmatched junction nucleotides: 13. Germline assignment: CDR1 MNHEY and CDR2 SVGEGT.

This clonotype was seen a handful of times. V and J are TRBV7-2 and TRBJ1-2, with 9 bases matching TRBD1. CDR1 is SGHTA and CDR2 is FQGNSA in the germline V gene. Trimming took 7 bases from V and 2 from J; bases not matched to a gene: 5. This CDR3 region has 14 residues. The CDR3 protein is CASNPGQGNYGYTF. CDR3 DNA: TGTGCCAGCAACCCCGGACAGGGGAACTATGGCTACACCTTC.